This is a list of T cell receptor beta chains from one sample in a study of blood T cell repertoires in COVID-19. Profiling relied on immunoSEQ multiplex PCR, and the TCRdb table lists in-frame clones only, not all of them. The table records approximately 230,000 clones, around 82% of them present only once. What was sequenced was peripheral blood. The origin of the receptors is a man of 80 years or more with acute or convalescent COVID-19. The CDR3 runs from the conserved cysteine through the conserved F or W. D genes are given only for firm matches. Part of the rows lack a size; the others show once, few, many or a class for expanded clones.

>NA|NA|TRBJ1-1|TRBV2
CASSAGLNTEAFF
TGTGCCAGCAGTGCTGGGCTGAACACTGAAGCTTTCTTT
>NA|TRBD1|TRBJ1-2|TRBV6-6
CASSYGQGEGYTF
TGTGCCAGCAGTTACGGGCAGGGGGAGGGCTACACCTTC
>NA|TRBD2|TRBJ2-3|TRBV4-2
CASSQVSSGNTDTQYF
TGTGCCAGCAGCCAAGTTTCTAGCGGGAACACAGATACGCAGTATTTT
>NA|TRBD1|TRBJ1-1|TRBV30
CAWIRTGNTEAFF
TGTGCCTGGATCCGGACAGGGAACACTGAAGCTTTCTTT
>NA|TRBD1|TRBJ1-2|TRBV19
CASSTRQGSFNYGYTF
TGTGCCAGTAGTACCCGACAGGGATCTTTTAACTATGGCTACACCTTC
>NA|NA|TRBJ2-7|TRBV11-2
CASSPGQLSSYEQYF
TGTGCCAGCAGCCCCGGACAACTAAGCTCCTACGAGCAGTACTTC
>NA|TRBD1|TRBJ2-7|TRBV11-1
CASSPLDRSSSYEQYF
TGTGCCAGCAGCCCCCTGGACAGGTCGAGCTCCTACGAGCAGTACTTC
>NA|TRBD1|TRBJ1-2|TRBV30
CAWSVQGGVVNGYTF
TGTGCCTGGAGTGTACAAGGGGGCGTAGTAAATGGCTACACCTTC
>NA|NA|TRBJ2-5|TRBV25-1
CASSDPRQTQETQYF
TGTGCCAGCAGTGACCCCCGACAGACGCAAGAGACCCAGTACTTC
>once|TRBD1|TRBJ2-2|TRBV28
CASLGTGYSPGELFF
TGTGCCAGCCTCGGGACAGGTTATTCTCCCGGGGAGCTGTTTTTT
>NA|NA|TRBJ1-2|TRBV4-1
CASSQVEQGNYGYTF
TGCGCCAGCAGCCAAGTAGAACAGGGAAACTATGGCTACACCTTC
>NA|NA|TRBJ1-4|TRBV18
CASSPLEALATNEKLFF
TGTGCCAGCTCACCACTTGAGGCCCTAGCAACTAATGAAAAACTGTTTTTT
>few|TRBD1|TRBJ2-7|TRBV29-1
CSARQGPYEQYF
TGCAGCGCCAGACAGGGTCCGTACGAGCAGTACTTC
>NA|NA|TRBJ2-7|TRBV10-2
CASSEGKRTYEQYF
TGCGCCAGCAGTGAGGGTAAGCGAACCTACGAGCAGTACTTC
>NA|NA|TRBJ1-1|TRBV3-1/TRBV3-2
CASSQEKTGVPEAFF
TGTGCCAGCAGCCAAGAAAAGACAGGAGTCCCTGAAGCTTTCTTT
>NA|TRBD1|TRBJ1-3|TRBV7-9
CASSSTGASNTIYF
TGTGCCAGCAGCTCGACAGGGGCCTCAAACACCATATATTTT
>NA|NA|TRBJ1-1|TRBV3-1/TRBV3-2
CASSRRETYTEAFF
TGTGCCAGCAGCCGGCGGGAAACTTACACTGAAGCTTTCTTT
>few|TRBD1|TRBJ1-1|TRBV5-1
CASSFNRDRMNTEAFF
TGCGCCAGCAGCTTTAACCGGGACAGGATGAACACTGAAGCTTTCTTT
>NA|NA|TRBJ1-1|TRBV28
CASSIGSGNTEAFF
TGTGCCAGCAGTATAGGATCAGGGAACACTGAAGCTTTCTTT
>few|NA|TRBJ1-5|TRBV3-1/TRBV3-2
CASSQIQGSQPQHF
TGTGCCAGCAGCCAGATTCAGGGGAGCCAGCCCCAGCATTTT
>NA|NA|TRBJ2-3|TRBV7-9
CASSSLDSPTDTQYF
TGTGCCAGCAGCTCCCTTGACTCCCCGACAGATACGCAGTATTTT
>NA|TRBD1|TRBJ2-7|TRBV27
CASSRDRGFNEQYF
TGTGCCAGCAGCAGGGACAGGGGGTTCAACGAGCAGTACTTC
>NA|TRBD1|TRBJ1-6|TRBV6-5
CASSLTGGGGSPLHF
TGTGCCAGCAGCCTAACAGGGGGAGGAGGTTCACCCCTCCACTTT
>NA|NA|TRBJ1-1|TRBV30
CAWSVWGGMNTEAFF
TGTGCCTGGAGTGTCTGGGGGGGAATGAACACTGAAGCTTTCTTT
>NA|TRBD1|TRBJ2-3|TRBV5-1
CASSSWDRVTDTQYF
TGCGCCAGCAGCTCCTGGGACAGGGTGACAGATACGCAGTATTTT
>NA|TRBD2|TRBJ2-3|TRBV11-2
CASSLRGSGSTDTQYF
TGTGCCAGCAGCCTCCGGGGTAGCGGGAGCACAGATACGCAGTATTTT
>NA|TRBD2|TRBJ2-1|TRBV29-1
CSVERAGENNEQFF
TGCAGCGTTGAACGAGCGGGAGAAAACAATGAGCAGTTCTTC
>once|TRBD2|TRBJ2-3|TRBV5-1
CASSWTREGYTQYF
TGCGCCAGCAGCTGGACCCGGGAGGGGTATACGCAGTATTTT
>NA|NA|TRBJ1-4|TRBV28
CATAALANEKLFF
TGTGCCACCGCGGCACTAGCTAATGAAAAACTGTTTTTT
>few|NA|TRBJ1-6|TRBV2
CASTLGGNSPLHF
TGTGCCAGCACGCTTGGGGGGAATTCACCCCTCCACTTT
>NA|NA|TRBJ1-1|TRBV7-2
CASSPRAGGTEAFF
TGTGCCAGCAGCCCCAGGGCCGGGGGCACTGAAGCTTTCTTT